The sequence of this T cell receptor beta chain was determined in a study of T-cell reconstitution after alpha-beta-depleted transplantation in children. Findings of the study overall: By one year post-transplant, T-cell counts and diversity largely arose from T cells that were newly produced.

V was cut by 10 bases and J by 2 bases, with 25 bases left in between. The CDR3 is made up of 17 amino acids. In germline, CDR1 is MNHEY, CDR2 SMNVEV (reference sequence). This sample's TCRbeta library carried unique molecular identifier barcodes. TCRdb re-analysed the PCR reads in MiXCR, keeping a single row per CDR3 protein. The sample records around 210,000 distinct CDR3 sequences, roughly 6.6% being singletons. This clonotype was observed many times. The antigen is not known. The gene calls are TRBV27 and TRBJ2-3, with a possible D match to TRBD2 (7 bases). The starting material was PBMCs, obtained before TCRalphabeta/CD19-depleted stem cell transplant. The source of this sequence is a boy younger than 10 with acute lymphoblastic leukemia, due to receive a stem cell transplant. CDR3 protein: CATFDRREGGHTDTQYF. The CDR3 coding sequence is TGTGCCACCTTCGACCGCAGGGAGGGGGGACACACAGATACGCAGTATTTT.